One sample yielded the 4 T cell receptor beta chains listed below, sequenced in a study of T cells in localized non-small cell lung cancer. Assay: immunoSEQ multiplex PCR; the TCRdb copy retains only in-frame clones and omits some. Of some 3,000 clones listed, approximately 31% were seen once; the top ten hold 9.3%. The material sequenced was normal lung tissue next to the tumor, taken before any cancer treatment. These receptors all come from a male donor at least 60 years old with stage I squamous cell lung carcinoma.

This chain joins TRBV11-3 and TRBJ1-1; 10 nucleotides align to TRBD1. V was clipped by 7 bases and J by 1 base; unmatched bases: 12. CDR3 length equals 17 residues. The V gene's germline CDR1 is SGHNT and CDR2 YENEEA. The CDR3 bases are TGTGCCAGCAACTATGCCGCGACAGGGGGCAGGAACACTGAAGCTTTCTTT. This encodes CASNYAATGGRNTEAFF.

By sample share, this clone is medium-sized (0.01 to 0.1%). The CDR3 reads CASSLQGGRVMNTEAFF. Here the CDR3 DNA reads TGCGCCAGCAGCCTCCAAGGGGGGAGAGTTATGAACACTGAAGCTTTCTTT. This chain joins TRBV4-1 and TRBJ1-1; perhaps TRBD1 as D (6 bases). The germline gives CDR1 MGHRA, CDR2 YSYEKL. V lost 4 bases and J 0 bases, leaving 18 bases between the germline ends. CDR3 length: 17 amino acids.

The genes are TRBV25-1 and TRBJ2-5, with 7 bases aligning to TRBD2. The CDR3 totals 16 residues. The J segment lost 4 bases and the V segment lost 4 bases, leaving 12 bases of the junction unmatched. In germline, CDR1 is MGHDK, CDR2 SYGVNS. CDR3 in amino acids: CASSAVQRGFGETQYF. The CDR3 region has the DNA TGTGCCAGCAGTGCCGTCCAGCGGGGTTTCGGAGAGACCCAGTACTTC.

The J gene is TRBJ2-1, the V gene TRBV2; tentatively, D is TRBD1 or TRBD2 (6 bases each). CDR1 is SNHLY, CDR2 FYNNEI, per germline. The CDR3 covers 14 residues. V lost 10 bases and J lost 5, with 18 bases in between. In nucleotides, the CDR3 is TGTGCCACCCGCCGGGGGCAAGGGAACAATGAGCAGTTCTTC. As protein: CATRRGQGNNEQFF. Complete variable domain (other parts from reference TRBV2 and TRBJ2-1): EPEVTQTPSHQVTQMGQEVILRCVPISNHLYFYWYRQILGQKVEFLVSFYNNEISEKSEIFDDQFSVERPDGSNFTLKIRSTKLEDSAMYFCATRRGQGNNEQFFGPGTRLTVL.